The source of this TCR beta chain is a study of CD8+ T cells in alopecia areata. Across the study: Female C3H/HeJ recipients aged about 6-10 weeks got skin from C3H/HeJ graft donors aged roughly 6-12 months that had spontaneous alopecia.

Extracted RNA was reverse transcribed, and the resulting cDNA served as sequencing template. Libraries were prepared by immunoSEQ multiplex PCR; TCRdb keeps only in-frame clonotypes and omits some of them. In total the sample includes around 110,000 clones, none of them seen once. Study-level points and caveats: Alphabeta T cells residing in normal skin are also sequenced in scalp samples. Affected scalp, especially in alopecia totalis/universalis, had a higher clonality than normal scalp did. Sharing of TCR sequences between patients (possibly for HLA-related reasons) was less clear than in mice.

This clone has ten or more counts. Its cognate antigen is unknown. Gene names are mouse gene names. The read halts 4 residues ahead of the CDR3 end, with the missing end drawn from the germline J gene. V lost 3 bases, J lost 5 bases, and 12 bases lay in between. Germline V gene sequence: CDR1 NNHDY, CDR2 SYVADS. The CDR3 is made up of 14 amino acids. Sequencing was done on a sample of lesional skin. The chain is built from TRBV13-3 and TRBJ2-1; a possible D gene is TRBD2 (6 bases). This receptor was identified in a C3H/HeJ mouse with alopecia areata. The strain's MHC type: H2-k. Incomplete CDR3 DNA: TGTGCCAGCAGTGCGGTGGGGGAGAATGCT. It specifies CASSAVGENA. Given in full, the CDR3 is CASSAVGENAEQFF.